Here is one T cell receptor (beta chain) with its context. These data are taken from a study of blood T cell repertoires in COVID-19. Only in-frame clones appear in the TCRdb table, and some are missing; sequencing was by immunoSEQ multiplex PCR. The repertoire includes fewer than 400,000 clones, approximately 84% of them detected once, and roughly 4.5% sits in the top ten. There are 17 residues in the CDR3. Germline loops: CDR1 MDHEN, CDR2 SYDVKM. Deletions cut 3 bases from V and 4 bases from J, with 16 bases between. The clonotype was recovered from a young man who had recovered from COVID-19. The source material was PBMCs or T cells enriched from blood (not recorded which). The chain employs TRBV28 and TRBJ1-6; the D gene is possibly TRBD1 (6 bases). CDR3: CASSLGYLGQYNSPLHF. The CDR3 DNA follows: TGTGCCAGCAGTTTGGGATACTTAGGACAGTATAATTCACCCCTCCACTTT.